This TCR beta chain was obtained from a study of CD8+ T cells in alopecia areata. General study points: Sharing of TCR sequences between patients (possibly for HLA-related reasons) was less clear than in mice. Sequencing of scalp tissue also captures the resident alphabeta T cells of normal skin.

As for treatment: oral pan-JAK inhibitor, 5-10 mg twice daily. Cell sorting was applied to PBMCs, and CD4+ and CD8+ T cells were collected. As regards this clone: Its antigen is currently unknown.

Germline lookup yields CDR1 SGHTA and CDR2 FQGTGA. Trimming shortened V by 5 bases and J by 7 bases, and 9 bases separated the two germline ends. The CDR3 is 13 amino acids. Following extraction, RNA underwent reverse transcription to cDNA, which served as the sequencing template. The method was immunoSEQ multiplex PCR; TCRdb's version includes in-frame clones alone and lacks a portion of them. The sample lists about 94,000 clones, around 71% occurring once. The source is a human donor with alopecia areata. The chain uses TRBV7-3 and TRBJ1-6; D uncertain. The sequencing used CD8+ T cells sorted from blood, collected around week 42, from a patient treated with tofacitinib. CDR3 nucleotide sequence: TGTGCCAGCAGCATCGACACGAATTCACCCCTCCACTTT. Amino acids: CASSIDTNSPLHF.